This entry concerns a single T cell receptor (beta chain). The data originate from a study of blood T cell repertoires in COVID-19. Repertoires were generated with immunoSEQ multiplex PCR, while TCRdb's copy carries only in-frame clones and drops some. The table lists fewer than 85,000 clones, 70% to 75% of them singletons, with around 20% in the top ten. Trimming removed 7 bases from V and 2 bases from J, with 15 bases in between. Germline CDR1 MNHEY, CDR2 SVGAGI. The CDR3 sequence is 15 residues long. This receptor was obtained from a man between 60 and 75 years old with acute or convalescent COVID-19. The sample consisted of peripheral blood. V and J are TRBV6-5 and TRBJ1-3; D is undetermined. The CDR3 is CASTEQRLPGNTIYF. CDR3 bases: TGTGCCAGCACCGAGCAGAGACTTCCTGGAAACACCATATATTTT.